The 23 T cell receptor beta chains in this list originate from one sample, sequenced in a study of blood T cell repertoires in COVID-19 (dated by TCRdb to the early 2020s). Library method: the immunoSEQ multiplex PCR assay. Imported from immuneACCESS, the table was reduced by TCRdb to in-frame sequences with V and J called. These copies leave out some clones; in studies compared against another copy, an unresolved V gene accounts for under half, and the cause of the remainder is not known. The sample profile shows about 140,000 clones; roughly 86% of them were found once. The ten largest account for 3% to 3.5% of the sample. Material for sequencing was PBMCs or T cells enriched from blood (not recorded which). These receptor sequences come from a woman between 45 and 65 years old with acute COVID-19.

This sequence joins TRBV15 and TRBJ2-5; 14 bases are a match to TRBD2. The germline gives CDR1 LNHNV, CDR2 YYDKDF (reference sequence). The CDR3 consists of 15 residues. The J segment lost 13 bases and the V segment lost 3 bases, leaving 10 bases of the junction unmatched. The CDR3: CATSSLGTSGRFRYF. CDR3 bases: TGTGCCACCAGCAGCCTCGGGACTAGCGGGAGATTCCGGTACTTC.

In DNA form, the CDR3 reads TGTGCCAGCAGCGTAGGGGACAGGGGGCAAGAGACCCAGTACTTC. It yields the protein CASSVGDRGQETQYF. The chain employs TRBV9 and TRBJ2-5, with 11 nucleotides matching TRBD1. This CDR3 region has 15 residues. The trim removed 0 bases at V and 2 bases at J, leaving 0 bases unmatched. Germline values: CDR1 SGDLS, CDR2 YYNGEE.

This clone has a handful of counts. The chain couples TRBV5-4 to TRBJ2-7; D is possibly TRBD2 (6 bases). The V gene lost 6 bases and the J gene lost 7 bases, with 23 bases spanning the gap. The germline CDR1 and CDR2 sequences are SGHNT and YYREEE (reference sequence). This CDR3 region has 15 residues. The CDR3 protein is CASMPGLTSSREQYF. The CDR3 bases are TGTGCCAGCATGCCGGGACTGACAAGCTCGCGTGAGCAGTACTTC.

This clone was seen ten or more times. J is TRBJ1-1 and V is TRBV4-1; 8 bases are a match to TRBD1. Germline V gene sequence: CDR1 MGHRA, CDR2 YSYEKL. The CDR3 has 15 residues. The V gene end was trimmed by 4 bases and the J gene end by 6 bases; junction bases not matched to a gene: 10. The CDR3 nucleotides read TGCGCCAGCAGCCCCTACTACAGGGGGGTTCCTGAAGCTTTCTTT. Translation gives CASSPYYRGVPEAFF.

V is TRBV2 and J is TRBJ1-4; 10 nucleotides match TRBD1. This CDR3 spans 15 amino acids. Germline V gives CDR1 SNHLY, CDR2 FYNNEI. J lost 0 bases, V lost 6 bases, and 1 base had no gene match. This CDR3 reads CASRGTGATNEKLFF. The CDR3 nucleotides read TGTGCCAGCAGGGGGACAGGGGCAACTAATGAAAAACTGTTTTTT.

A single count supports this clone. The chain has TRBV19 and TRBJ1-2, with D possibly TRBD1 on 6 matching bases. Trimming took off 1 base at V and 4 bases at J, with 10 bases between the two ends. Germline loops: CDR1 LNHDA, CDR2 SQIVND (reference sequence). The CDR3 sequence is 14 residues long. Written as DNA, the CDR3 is TGTGCCAGTAGTATAGGCCAGGGGAGCTATGGCTACACCTTC. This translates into CASSIGQGSYGYTF.

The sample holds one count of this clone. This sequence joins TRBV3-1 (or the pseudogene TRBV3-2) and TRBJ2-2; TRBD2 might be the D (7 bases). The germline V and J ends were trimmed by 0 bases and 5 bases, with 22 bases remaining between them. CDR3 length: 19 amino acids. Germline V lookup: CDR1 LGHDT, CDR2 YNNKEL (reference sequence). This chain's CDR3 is CASSQDYLRESGTTGELFF. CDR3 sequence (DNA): TGTGCCAGCAGCCAAGATTACTTAAGGGAGAGCGGGACAACCGGGGAGCTGTTTTTT.

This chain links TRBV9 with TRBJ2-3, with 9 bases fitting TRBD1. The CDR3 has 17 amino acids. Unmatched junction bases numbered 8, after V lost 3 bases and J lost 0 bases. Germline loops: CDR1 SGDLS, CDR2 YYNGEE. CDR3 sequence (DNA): TGTGCCAGCAGCGCGGGGACAGGGCCCTTTAGCACAGATACGCAGTATTTT. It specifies CASSAGTGPFSTDTQYF.

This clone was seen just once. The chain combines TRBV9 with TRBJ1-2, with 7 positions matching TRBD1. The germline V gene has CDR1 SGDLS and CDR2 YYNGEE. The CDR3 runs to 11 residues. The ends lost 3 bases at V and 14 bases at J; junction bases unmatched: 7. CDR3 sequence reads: CASSAPEGQTF. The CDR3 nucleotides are TGTGCCAGCAGCGCTCCAGAGGGACAGACCTTC.

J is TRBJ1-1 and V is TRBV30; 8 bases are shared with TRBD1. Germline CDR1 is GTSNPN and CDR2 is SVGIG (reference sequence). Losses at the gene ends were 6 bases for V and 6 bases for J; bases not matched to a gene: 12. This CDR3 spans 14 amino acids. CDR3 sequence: CACSGTGGIAEAFF. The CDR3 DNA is TGTGCCTGCTCCGGGACAGGAGGGATCGCTGAAGCTTTCTTT.

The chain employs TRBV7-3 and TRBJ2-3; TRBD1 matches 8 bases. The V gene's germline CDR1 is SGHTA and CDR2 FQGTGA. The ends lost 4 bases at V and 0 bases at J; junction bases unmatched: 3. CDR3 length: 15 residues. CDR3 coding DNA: TGTGCCAGCAGCTCGAGGACAGGGAGCACAGATACGCAGTATTTT. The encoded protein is CASSSRTGSTDTQYF. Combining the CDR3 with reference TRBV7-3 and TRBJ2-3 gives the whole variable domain GAGVSQTPSNKVTEKGKYVELRCDPISGHTALYWYRQSLGQGPEFLIYFQGTGAADDSGLPNDRFFAVRPEGSVSTLKIQRTERGDSAVYLCASSSRTGSTDTQYFGPGTRLTVL.

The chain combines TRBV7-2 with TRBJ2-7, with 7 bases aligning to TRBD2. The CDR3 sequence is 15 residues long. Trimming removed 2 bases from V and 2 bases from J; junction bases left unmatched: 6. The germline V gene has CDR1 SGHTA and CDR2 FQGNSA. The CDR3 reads CASSLWSSGPYEQYF. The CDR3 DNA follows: TGTGCCAGCAGCTTATGGTCTAGCGGACCCTACGAGCAGTACTTC. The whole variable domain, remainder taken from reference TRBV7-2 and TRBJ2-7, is GAGVSQSPSNKVTEKGKDVELRCDPISGHTALYWYRQSLGQGLEFLIYFQGNSAPDKSGLPSDRFSAERTGGSVSTLTIQRTQQEDSAVYLCASSLWSSGPYEQYFGPGTRLTVT.

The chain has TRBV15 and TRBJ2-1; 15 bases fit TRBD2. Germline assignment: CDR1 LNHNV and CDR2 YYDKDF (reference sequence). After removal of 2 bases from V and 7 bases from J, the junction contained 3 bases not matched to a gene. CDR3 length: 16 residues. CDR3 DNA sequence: TGTGCCACCAGCAGACAAGGGACTAGCGGGAGGAATGAGCAGTTCTTC. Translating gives CATSRQGTSGRNEQFF.

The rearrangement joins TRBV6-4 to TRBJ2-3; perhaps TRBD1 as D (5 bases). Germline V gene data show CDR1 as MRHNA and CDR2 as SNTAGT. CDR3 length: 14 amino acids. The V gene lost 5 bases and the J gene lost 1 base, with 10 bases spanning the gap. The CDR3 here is CASSREGGTDTQYF. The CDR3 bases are TGTGCCAGCAGTAGAGAAGGGGGCACAGATACGCAGTATTTT.

The CDR3 DNA is TGTGCCAGCAGCCCCATGGGACGGGAGGGTAAAAGAGATACGCAGTATTTT. This translates into CASSPMGREGKRDTQYF. V gene TRBV12-1 combines with J gene TRBJ2-3; the D call TRBD2 from the table was never checked on the DNA. TRBV12-1 is a known pseudogene. The CDR3 spans 17 residues.

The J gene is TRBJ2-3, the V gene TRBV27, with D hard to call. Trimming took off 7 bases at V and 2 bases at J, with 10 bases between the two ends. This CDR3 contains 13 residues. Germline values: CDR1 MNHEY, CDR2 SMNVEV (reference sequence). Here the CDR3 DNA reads TGTGCCAGCAATAAAATTCCCACAGATACGCAGTATTTT. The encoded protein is CASNKIPTDTQYF.

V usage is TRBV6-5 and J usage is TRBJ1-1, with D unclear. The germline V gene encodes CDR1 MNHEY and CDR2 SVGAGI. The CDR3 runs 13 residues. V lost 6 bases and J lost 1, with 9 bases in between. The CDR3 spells CASRVRENTEAFF. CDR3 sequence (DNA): TGTGCCAGCAGGGTACGGGAGAACACTGAAGCTTTCTTT.

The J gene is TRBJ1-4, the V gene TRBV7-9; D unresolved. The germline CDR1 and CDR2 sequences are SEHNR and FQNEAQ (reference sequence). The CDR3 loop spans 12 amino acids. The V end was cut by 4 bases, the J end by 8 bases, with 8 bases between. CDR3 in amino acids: CASSWGGEKLFF. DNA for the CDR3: TGTGCCAGCAGCTGGGGAGGGGAAAAACTGTTTTTT. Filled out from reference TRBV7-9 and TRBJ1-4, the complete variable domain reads DTGVSQNPRHKITKRGQNVTFRCDPISEHNRLYWYRQTLGQGPEFLTYFQNEAQLEKSRLLSDRFSAERPKGSFSTLEIQRTEQGDSAMYLCASSWGGEKLFFGSGTQLSVL.

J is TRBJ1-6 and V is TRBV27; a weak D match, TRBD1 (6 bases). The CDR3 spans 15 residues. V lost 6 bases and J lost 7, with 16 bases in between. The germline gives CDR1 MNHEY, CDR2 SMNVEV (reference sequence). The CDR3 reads CASRPTGILNSPLHF. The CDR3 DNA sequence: TGTGCCAGCAGGCCAACAGGGATATTGAATTCACCCCTCCACTTT.

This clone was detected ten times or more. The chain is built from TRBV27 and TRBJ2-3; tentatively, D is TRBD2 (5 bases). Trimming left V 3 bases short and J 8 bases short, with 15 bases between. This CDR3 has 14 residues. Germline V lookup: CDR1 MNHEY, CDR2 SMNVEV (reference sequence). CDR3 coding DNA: TGTGCCAGCAGTTTTACTTCGGTAGGAGGTACGCAGTATTTT. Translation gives CASSFTSVGGTQYF.

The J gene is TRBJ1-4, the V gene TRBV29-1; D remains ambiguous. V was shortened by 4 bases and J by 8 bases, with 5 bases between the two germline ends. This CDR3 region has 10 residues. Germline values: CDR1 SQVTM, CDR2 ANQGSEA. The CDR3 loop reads CSVVPEKLFF. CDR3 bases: TGCAGCGTTGTTCCAGAAAAACTGTTTTTT.

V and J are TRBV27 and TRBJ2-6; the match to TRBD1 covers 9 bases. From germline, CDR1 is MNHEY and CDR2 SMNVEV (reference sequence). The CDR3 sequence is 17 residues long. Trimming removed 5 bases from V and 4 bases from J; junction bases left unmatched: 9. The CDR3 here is CASSGNRGRSGANVLTF. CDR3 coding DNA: TGTGCCAGCAGTGGCAACAGGGGGCGGTCGGGGGCCAACGTCCTGACTTTC.

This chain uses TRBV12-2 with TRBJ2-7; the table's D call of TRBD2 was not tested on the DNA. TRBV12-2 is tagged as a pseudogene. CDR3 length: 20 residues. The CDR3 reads CASRLDELVQAISLFYEQYF. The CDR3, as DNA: TGTGCAAGTCGCTTAGACGAGCTGGTCCAAGCTATTAGCTTATTCTACGAGCAGTACTTC.